This entry features one TCR beta chain sequence. Antigen: not known. The data originate from a study of CD4+ T cells in melanoma. Deletions cut 0 bases from V and 8 bases from J, with 5 bases between. The germline V gene encodes CDR1 DFQATT and CDR2 SNEGSKA (reference sequence). This CDR3 contains 11 residues. Overall study results and limits: In melanoma, neoantigen-specific CD4+ T cells reportedly differed in differentiation state. A reported correlation linked neoantigen-specific CD4+ T cells to CD8+, macrophage and B cell function.

The assay was immunoSEQ multiplex PCR, and TCRdb's table has in-frame clones only and misses some. Here the sample spans roughly 110,000 clones, about nine tenths being singletons. Sequenced material: peripheral blood. The source is a human donor with melanoma. This rearrangement joins TRBV20-1 to TRBJ1-5; no definite D call. The DNA of the CDR3 is TGCAGTGCTAGAGATCTCGAGCCCCAGCATTTT. It translates to CSARDLEPQHF.